These 18 T cell receptor beta chains were sequenced from one sample in a study of blood T cell repertoires in COVID-19 (dated by TCRdb to 2020 to 2021). Library method: the immunoSEQ multiplex PCR assay. TCRdb carries this immuneACCESS record with in-frame sequences only. Its versions omit some clonotypes, under half of them owing to an unresolved V gene in the studies checked, with the rest unexplained. The sample includes some 150,000 clones, with approximately 85% observed a single time. Together, the top ten hold roughly 0.62% of the sample. Sequences were obtained from peripheral blood. The source is a man aged 55 to 69 with COVID-19, enrolled during active disease.

In its sample, this clone was seen a few times. The chain links TRBV6-2 or TRBV6-3 to TRBJ1-1; the D gene is possibly TRBD1 (6 bases). V lost 6 bases, J lost 0 bases, and 14 bases lay in between. The germline V gene encodes CDR1 MNHEY and CDR2 SVGEGT. The CDR3 runs to 15 residues. The CDR3 region is CASSPRTELNTEAFF. DNA of the CDR3: TGTGCCAGCAGCCCCCGGACAGAGTTGAACACTGAAGCTTTCTTT.

The genes are TRBV6-1 and TRBJ1-5, with 8 bases that match TRBD1. Germline-derived CDR1 and CDR2 are MNHNS and SASEGT. This CDR3 spans 15 amino acids. Trimming took 0 bases from V and 9 from J; bases not matched to a gene: 7. Here the CDR3 reads CASSEAGQGLGPQHF. The CDR3 DNA is TGTGCCAGCAGTGAAGCTGGACAGGGCCTTGGGCCCCAGCATTTT.

This chain joins TRBV18 and TRBJ1-6, with D uncertain. Trimming cost V 2 bases and J 0 bases, with 5 bases left between them. Germline V CDR1 and CDR2: KGHSH, LQKENI. The CDR3 spans 15 residues. CDR3 sequence: CASSPDTSYNSPLHF. As DNA, the CDR3 is TGTGCCAGCTCACCAGACACCTCCTATAATTCACCCCTCCACTTT.

This clone was seen more than once but under ten times. The rearrangement uses TRBV5-1 and TRBJ1-4; D is possibly TRBD1 (6 bases). Germline loops: CDR1 SGHRS, CDR2 YFSETQ. The CDR3 is 16 residues long. The V end lost 4 bases, the J end lost 8 bases, and 21 bases lay between the germline ends. The CDR3: CASSPGGVTRGEKLFF. CDR3 nucleotides: TGCGCCAGCAGCCCTGGTGGGGTAACTAGGGGGGAAAAACTGTTTTTT.

This clone appeared a single time. This chain joins TRBV7-2 and TRBJ2-5, with D possibly matching TRBD1 (6 bases). CDR3 length: 14 residues. Between the trimmed V and J ends, which lost 0 bases and 3 bases, there was a span of 8 bases. CDR1 is SGHTA and CDR2 is FQGNSA in the germline V gene. The CDR3 DNA reads as TGTGCCAGCAGCTTAGCGGGACAAAAAGAGACCCAGTACTTC. Translation: CASSLAGQKETQYF.

This clone was seen just once. The chain uses TRBV9 and TRBJ2-3; D is possibly TRBD1 (6 bases). In germline, CDR1 is SGDLS, CDR2 YYNGEE. V shed 6 bases and J shed 0 bases, with 14 bases lying between them. This CDR3 has 15 amino acids. The DNA for the CDR3 is TGTGCCAGCACCCCAGGGGTACCAAGCACAGATACGCAGTATTTT. It yields the protein CASTPGVPSTDTQYF.

The rearrangement uses TRBV4-2 and TRBJ1-1; the match to TRBD1 covers 7 bases. Trimming cost V 1 base and J 2 bases; bases outside gene matches: 4. Germline V gene data show CDR1 as LGHNA and CDR2 as YNFKEQ. This CDR3 comprises 15 residues. In DNA form, the CDR3 reads TGTGCCAGCAGCCAAGGTGGGACAGCCAACACTGAAGCTTTCTTT. Its protein is CASSQGGTANTEAFF.

The chain has TRBV9 and TRBJ1-1; D unclear. CDR3 size: 14 residues. Trimming removed 10 bases from V and 0 bases from J, with 16 bases in between. CDR1 is SGDLS, CDR2 YYNGEE, per germline. As DNA, the CDR3 is TGTGCCTCCAGCAGTCAGGCTTTGAACACTGAAGCTTTCTTT. It codes for CASSSQALNTEAFF.

The chain employs TRBV19 and TRBJ1-5; D is possibly TRBD1 (5 bases). Deletions cut 10 bases from V and 2 bases from J, with 12 bases between. Per the germline V gene, CDR1 is LNHDA and CDR2 is SQIVND (reference sequence). The CDR3 extends over 13 amino acids. The CDR3 bases are TGTGCCACGAACGTAGGGGGCAATCAGCCCCAGCATTTT. Protein: CATNVGGNQPQHF.

This rearrangement joins TRBV11-3 to TRBJ2-3; the D gene is possibly TRBD2 (6 bases). This CDR3 is built from 16 residues. Germline CDR1 and CDR2: SGHNT and YENEEA. Trimming shortened V by 1 base and J by 0 bases, and 11 bases separated the two germline ends. The CDR3 sequence: CASSLVTGTSTDTQYF. CDR3 bases: TGTGCCAGCAGCTTAGTTACCGGGACTAGCACAGATACGCAGTATTTT.

CDR3 coding DNA: TGTGCCAGTGGCGCTCAGGGAGGGCAAGAGACCCAGTACTTC. This codes for CASGAQGGQETQYF. This chain links TRBV19 with TRBJ2-5; 7 bases map to TRBD2. The CDR3 is made up of 14 amino acids. The junction had 8 bases not matched to a gene; V was cut back by 8 bases and J by 2 bases. CDR1 LNHDA and CDR2 SQIVND come from the germline V gene (reference sequence).

The rearrangement joins TRBV30 to TRBJ1-1; tentative D call: TRBD1 (6 bases). Germline V gives CDR1 GTSNPN, CDR2 SVGIG (reference sequence). The V end lost 3 bases, the J end lost 1 base, and 15 bases lay between the germline ends. The CDR3 covers 15 residues. The CDR3 DNA follows: TGTGCCTGGAGAGGGGACATAGGCAGGAACACTGAAGCTTTCTTT. This sequence encodes CAWRGDIGRNTEAFF.

This clone was found a few times. V is TRBV4-2 and J is TRBJ2-4; D is possibly TRBD1 (6 bases). Germline V lookup: CDR1 LGHNA, CDR2 YNFKEQ. V was clipped by 1 base and J by 7 bases, with 14 bases between them. The CDR3 is 15 amino acids. CDR3 in DNA: TGTGCCAGCAGCCAAGTTTCGCACAGGGACAACATTCAGTACTTC. It is translated as CASSQVSHRDNIQYF.

J is TRBJ2-3 and V is TRBV5-1; 9 bases are a match to TRBD2. With V trimmed by 0 bases and J by 4 bases, 9 bases remained unmatched. In germline, CDR1 is SGHRS, CDR2 YFSETQ. The CDR3 is made up of 17 amino acids. The CDR3 DNA reads as TGCGCCAGCAGCTTGGCGGGGAGCGGGAGGATCTCAGATACGCAGTATTTT. This encodes CASSLAGSGRISDTQYF.

The chain combines TRBV29-1 with TRBJ2-5; 9 nucleotides agree with TRBD1. CDR1 is SQVTM, CDR2 ANQGSEA, per germline. The CDR3 contains 16 residues. Trimming cost V 8 bases and J 2 bases; bases outside gene matches: 15. Here the CDR3 DNA reads TGCAGCCTACGGGGATCGGGGACAGGGAGACAAGAGACCCAGTACTTC. As protein: CSLRGSGTGRQETQYF.

This clone came up once. The DNA for the CDR3 is TGTGCCAAAACCTACCCGGGGGGCACTGAAGCTTTCTTT. Translation gives CAKTYPGGTEAFF. This chain links TRBV28 with TRBJ1-1; D might be TRBD1 (5 bases). Trimming pared 10 bases from V and 4 bases from J, leaving 16 bases between. CDR3 length equals 13 residues. The germline V gene encodes CDR1 MDHEN and CDR2 SYDVKM. The whole variable domain, remainder taken from reference TRBV28 and TRBJ1-1, is DVKVTQSSRYLVKRTGEKVFLECVQDMDHENMFWYRQDPGLGLRLIYFSYDVKMKEKGDIPEGYSVSREKKERFSLILESASTNQTSMYLCAKTYPGGTEAFFGQGTRLTVV.

The chain couples TRBV19 to TRBJ1-6; D is perhaps TRBD1 (5 bases). CDR1 and CDR2 from the germline V gene are LNHDA and SQIVND (reference sequence). With 5 bases removed from V and 4 bases from J, the gap between germline ends came to 15 bases. This CDR3 is built from 16 residues. The CDR3 is CASSDPTVKYNSPLHF. The DNA for the CDR3 is TGTGCCAGTAGTGATCCGACAGTGAAATATAATTCACCCCTCCACTTT.

This clone appeared once. The chain has TRBV18 and TRBJ2-3; the D is unclear. This CDR3 has 15 residues. Germline V gene sequence: CDR1 KGHSH, CDR2 LQKENI. Trimming removed 0 bases from V and 2 bases from J, with 9 bases in between. The CDR3 DNA sequence: TGTGCCAGCTCACCACCGGCCAGTAACACAGATACGCAGTATTTT. Amino acid sequence: CASSPPASNTDTQYF.